A selection of T cell receptor beta chains follows, all from one sample in a study. Each CDR3 protein gets one entry after TCRdb re-called the RT-PCR reads with MiXCR. The sample carries fewer than 800,000 distinct CDR3 sequences, 14% recorded once. Sequenced: memory CD4+ T cells from blood. These TCRs come from a female donor in good health, serving as a healthy control. The conserved cysteine and the conserved F or W are not part of the CDR3 here.

V	J	CDR3
TRBV27	TRBJ1-1	ASRGRKAYTEAF
TRBV24-1	TRBJ2-1	ATSDFGPGLAALGDEQF
TRBV10-3	TRBJ2-7	AIGPYRQPTYEQY
TRBV30	TRBJ2-1	AWSVSLAVYNEQF
TRBV5-6	TRBJ1-5	ASSSRQGAMGNHPQH
TRBV24-1	TRBJ2-1	ATSLSGGQGYTDNEQF
TRBV29-1	TRBJ2-4	SVEGTRDIQY
TRBV6-6	TRBJ2-7	ASSYPAGNSYEQY
TRBV20-1	TRBJ2-5	SLAGLRPSGEQETQY
TRBV5-1	TRBJ2-7	ASSYWTGVSYEQY
TRBV6-6	TRBJ1-1	ASRFPDKEAF
TRBV7-9	TRBJ2-5	ASRPTGGLEETQY
TRBV24-1	TRBJ1-2	AAGSGTTGNYGYT
TRBV7-2	TRBJ2-6	ASSLNGGASGANVLT
TRBV27	TRBJ1-4	ASSLQVATNEKLF
TRBV20-1	TRBJ2-1	SARDSTSGAPNEQF
TRBV6-5	TRBJ2-6	ASSYGQLRSGANVLT
TRBV4-3	TRBJ1-3	ASSQGFSGAGNTIY
TRBV29-1	TRBJ1-2	SVEGEGSYGYT
TRBV5-1	TRBJ1-2	ASSPGQSYNYGYT
TRBV20-1	TRBJ1-2	SARETVYGYT
TRBV3-1	TRBJ2-7	ASSQEPQRVMEQY